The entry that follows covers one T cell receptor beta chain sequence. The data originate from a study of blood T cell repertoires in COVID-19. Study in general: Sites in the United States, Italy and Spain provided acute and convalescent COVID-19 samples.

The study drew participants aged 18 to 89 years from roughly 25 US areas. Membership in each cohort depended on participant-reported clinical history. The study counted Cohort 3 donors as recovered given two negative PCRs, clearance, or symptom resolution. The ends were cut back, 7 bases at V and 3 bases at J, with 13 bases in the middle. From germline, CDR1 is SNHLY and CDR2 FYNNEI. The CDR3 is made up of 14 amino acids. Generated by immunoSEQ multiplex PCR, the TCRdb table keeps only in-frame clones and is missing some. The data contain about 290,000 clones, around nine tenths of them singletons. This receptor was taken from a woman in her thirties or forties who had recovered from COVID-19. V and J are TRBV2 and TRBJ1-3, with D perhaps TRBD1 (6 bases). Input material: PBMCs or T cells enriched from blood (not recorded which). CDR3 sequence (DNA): TGTGCCAGCATGTTGGGGACAAATGGAAACACCATATATTTT. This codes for CASMLGTNGNTIYF.